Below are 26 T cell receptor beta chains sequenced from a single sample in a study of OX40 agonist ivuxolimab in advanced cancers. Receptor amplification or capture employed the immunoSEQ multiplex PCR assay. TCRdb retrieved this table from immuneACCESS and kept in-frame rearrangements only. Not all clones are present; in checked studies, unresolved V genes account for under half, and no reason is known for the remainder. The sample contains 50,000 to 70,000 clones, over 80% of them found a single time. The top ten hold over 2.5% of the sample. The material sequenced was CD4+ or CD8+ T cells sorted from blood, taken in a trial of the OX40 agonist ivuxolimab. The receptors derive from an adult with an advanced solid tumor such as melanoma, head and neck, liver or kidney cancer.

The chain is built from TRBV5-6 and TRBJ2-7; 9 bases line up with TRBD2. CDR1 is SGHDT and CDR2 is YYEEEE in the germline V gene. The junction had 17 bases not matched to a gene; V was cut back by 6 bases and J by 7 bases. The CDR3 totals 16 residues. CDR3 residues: CASILGASGKVFEQYF. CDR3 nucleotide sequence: TGTGCCAGCATCCTGGGGGCTAGCGGGAAAGTCTTTGAGCAGTACTTC.

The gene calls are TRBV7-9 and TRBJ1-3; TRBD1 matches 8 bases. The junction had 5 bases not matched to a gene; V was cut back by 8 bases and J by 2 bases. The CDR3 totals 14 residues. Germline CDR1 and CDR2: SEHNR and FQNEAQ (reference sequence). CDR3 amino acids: CASALDRAGNTIYF. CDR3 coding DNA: TGTGCCAGCGCTCTGGACAGGGCTGGAAACACCATATATTTT.

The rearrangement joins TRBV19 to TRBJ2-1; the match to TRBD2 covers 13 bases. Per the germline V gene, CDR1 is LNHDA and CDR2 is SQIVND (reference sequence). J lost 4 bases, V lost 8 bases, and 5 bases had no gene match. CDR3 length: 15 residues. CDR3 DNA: TGTGCCAGTGGGGAGACTAGCGGGAGGTACAATGAGCAGTTCTTC. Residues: CASGETSGRYNEQFF.

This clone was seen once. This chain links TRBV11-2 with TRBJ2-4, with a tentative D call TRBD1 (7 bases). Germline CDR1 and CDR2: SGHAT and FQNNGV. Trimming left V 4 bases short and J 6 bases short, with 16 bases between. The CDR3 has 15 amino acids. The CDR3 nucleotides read TGTGCCAGCAGCTCTAGACGACAGGGACTAAACATTCAGTACTTC. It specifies CASSSRRQGLNIQYF.

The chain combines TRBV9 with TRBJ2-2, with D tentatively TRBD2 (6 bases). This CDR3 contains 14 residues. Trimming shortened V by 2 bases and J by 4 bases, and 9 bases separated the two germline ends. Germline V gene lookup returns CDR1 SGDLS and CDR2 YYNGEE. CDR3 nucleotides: TGTGCCAGCAGCGTCGCGGGACCCACCGGGGAGCTGTTTTTT. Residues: CASSVAGPTGELFF.

As DNA, the CDR3 is TGTGCCAGCAGTGTTTCAGGGGGAGTGAACACTGAAGCTTTCTTT. As protein: CASSVSGGVNTEAFF. V gene TRBV28 combines with J gene TRBJ1-1; 7 positions agree with TRBD1. This CDR3 is 15 amino acids long. The trim removed 5 bases at V and 0 bases at J, leaving 6 bases unmatched. Germline V gene lookup returns CDR1 MDHEN and CDR2 SYDVKM.

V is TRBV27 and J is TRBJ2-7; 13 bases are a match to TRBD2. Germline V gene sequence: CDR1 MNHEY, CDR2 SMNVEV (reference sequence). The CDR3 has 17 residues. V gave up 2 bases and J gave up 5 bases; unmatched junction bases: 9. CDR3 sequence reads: CASSLLVGTSGMNEQYF. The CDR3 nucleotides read TGTGCCAGCAGTTTACTGGTTGGGACTAGCGGGATGAACGAGCAGTACTTC.

CDR3 DNA sequence: TGCGCCAGCAGCCAAAACCCTCCGGGACAGGGGGCGCCTACAGCTTTCTTT. It codes for CASSQNPPGQGAPTAFF. The rearrangement uses TRBV4-3 and TRBJ1-1; 12 bases are a match to TRBD1. V was clipped by 2 bases and J by 10 bases; unmatched bases: 14. The CDR3 sequence is 17 residues long. Germline CDR1 is LGHNA and CDR2 is YSLEER.

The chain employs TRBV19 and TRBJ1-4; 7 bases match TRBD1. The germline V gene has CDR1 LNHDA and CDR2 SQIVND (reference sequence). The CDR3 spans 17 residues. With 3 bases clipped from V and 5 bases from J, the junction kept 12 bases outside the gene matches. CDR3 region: CASSIGGMGTENEKLFF. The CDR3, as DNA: TGTGCCAGTAGTATCGGTGGAATGGGGACAGAGAATGAAAAACTGTTTTTT.

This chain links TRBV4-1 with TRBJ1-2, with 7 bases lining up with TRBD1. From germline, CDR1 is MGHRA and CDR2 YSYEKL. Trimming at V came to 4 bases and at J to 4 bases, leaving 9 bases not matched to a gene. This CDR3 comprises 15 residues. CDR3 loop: CASSRQTGSPYGYTF. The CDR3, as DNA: TGCGCCAGCAGCCGACAGACAGGGTCCCCCTATGGCTACACCTTC.

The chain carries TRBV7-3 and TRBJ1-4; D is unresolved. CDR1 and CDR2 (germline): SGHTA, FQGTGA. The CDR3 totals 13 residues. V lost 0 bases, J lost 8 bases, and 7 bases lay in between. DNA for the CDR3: TGTGCCAGCAGCTTAACCAGAGGAGAAAAACTGTTTTTT. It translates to CASSLTRGEKLFF.

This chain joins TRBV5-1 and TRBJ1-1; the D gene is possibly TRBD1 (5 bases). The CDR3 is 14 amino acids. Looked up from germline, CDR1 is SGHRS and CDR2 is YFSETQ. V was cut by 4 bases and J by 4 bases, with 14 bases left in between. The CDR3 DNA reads TGCGCCAGCAGCGTAGCCCCCGGGGGCACTGAAGCTTTCTTT. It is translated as CASSVAPGGTEAFF.

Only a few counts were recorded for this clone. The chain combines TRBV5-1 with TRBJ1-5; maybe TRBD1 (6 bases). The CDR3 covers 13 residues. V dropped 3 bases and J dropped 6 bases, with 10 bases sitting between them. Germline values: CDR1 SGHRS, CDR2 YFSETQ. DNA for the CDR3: TGCGCCAGCAGCTCCAGGGGTGGTCAGCCCCAGCATTTT. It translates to CASSSRGGQPQHF.

CDR3 sequence reads: CASSPPGGDNQPQHF. In DNA form, the CDR3 reads TGTGCCAGCTCACCACCCGGGGGCGACAATCAGCCCCAGCATTTT. The chain couples TRBV18 to TRBJ1-5; D may be TRBD1 (6 bases). This CDR3 contains 15 residues. CDR1 is KGHSH, CDR2 LQKENI, per germline. Trimming pared 0 bases from V and 3 bases from J, leaving 9 bases between.

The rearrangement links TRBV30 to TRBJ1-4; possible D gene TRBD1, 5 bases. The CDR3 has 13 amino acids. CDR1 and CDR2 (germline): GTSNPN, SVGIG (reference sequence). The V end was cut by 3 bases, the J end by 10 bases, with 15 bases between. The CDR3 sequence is CAWRLGVMGKLFF. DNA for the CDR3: TGTGCCTGGAGGTTGGGGGTAATGGGAAAACTGTTTTTT.

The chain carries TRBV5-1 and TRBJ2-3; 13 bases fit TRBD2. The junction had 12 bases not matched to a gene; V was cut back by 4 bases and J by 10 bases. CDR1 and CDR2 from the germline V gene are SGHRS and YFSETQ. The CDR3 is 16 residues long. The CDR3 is CASSPFGLAGVSAQYF. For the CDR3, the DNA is TGCGCCAGCAGCCCCTTCGGACTAGCGGGGGTGTCGGCGCAGTATTTT.

CDR3 in amino acids: CASSGIGQGAEAFF. The CDR3 DNA is TGCGCCAGCAGCGGGATAGGACAGGGGGCTGAAGCTTTCTTT. This rearrangement joins TRBV5-1 to TRBJ1-1; 10 bases agree with TRBD1. Germline V gene data show CDR1 as SGHRS and CDR2 as YFSETQ. The CDR3 loop spans 14 amino acids. Trimming cost V 4 bases and J 6 bases; bases outside gene matches: 6.

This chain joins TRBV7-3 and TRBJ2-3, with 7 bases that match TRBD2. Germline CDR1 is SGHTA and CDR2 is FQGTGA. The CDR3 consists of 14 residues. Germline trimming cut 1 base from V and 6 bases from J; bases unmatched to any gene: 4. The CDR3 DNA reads TGTGCCAGCAGCTTAAACGGGAGGACTGATACGCAGTATTTT. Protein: CASSLNGRTDTQYF.

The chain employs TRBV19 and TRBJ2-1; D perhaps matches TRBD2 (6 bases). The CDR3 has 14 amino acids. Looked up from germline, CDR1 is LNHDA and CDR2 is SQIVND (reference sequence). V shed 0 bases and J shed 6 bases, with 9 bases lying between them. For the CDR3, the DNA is TGTGCCAGTAGTATAGATCGGAGGGGCAATGAGCAGTTCTTC. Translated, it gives CASSIDRRGNEQFF. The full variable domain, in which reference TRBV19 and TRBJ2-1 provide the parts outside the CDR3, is DGGITQSPKYLFRKEGQNVTLSCEQNLNHDAMYWYRQDPGQGLRLIYYSQIVNDFQKGDIAEGYSVSREKKESFPLTVTSAQKNPTAFYLCASSIDRRGNEQFFGPGTRLTVL.

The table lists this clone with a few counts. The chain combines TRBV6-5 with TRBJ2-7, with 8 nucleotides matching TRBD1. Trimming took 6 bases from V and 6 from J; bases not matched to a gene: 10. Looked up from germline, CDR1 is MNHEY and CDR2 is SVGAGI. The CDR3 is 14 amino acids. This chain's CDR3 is CASRNPGGRGEQYF. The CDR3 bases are TGTGCCAGCAGGAATCCAGGGGGCAGAGGCGAGCAGTACTTC.

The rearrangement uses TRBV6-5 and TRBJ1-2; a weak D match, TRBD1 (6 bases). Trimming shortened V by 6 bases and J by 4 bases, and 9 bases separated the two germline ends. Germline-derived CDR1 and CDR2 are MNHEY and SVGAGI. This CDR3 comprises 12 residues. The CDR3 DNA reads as TGTGCCAGCAGCGGACAGCTCTATGGCTACACCTTC. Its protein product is CASSGQLYGYTF.

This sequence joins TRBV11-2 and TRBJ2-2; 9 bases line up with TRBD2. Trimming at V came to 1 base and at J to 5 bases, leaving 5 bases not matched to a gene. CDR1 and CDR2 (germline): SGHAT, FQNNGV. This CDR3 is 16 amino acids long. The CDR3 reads CASSLALAGLTGELFF. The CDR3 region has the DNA TGTGCCAGCAGCTTAGCTCTAGCGGGACTAACCGGGGAGCTGTTTTTT.

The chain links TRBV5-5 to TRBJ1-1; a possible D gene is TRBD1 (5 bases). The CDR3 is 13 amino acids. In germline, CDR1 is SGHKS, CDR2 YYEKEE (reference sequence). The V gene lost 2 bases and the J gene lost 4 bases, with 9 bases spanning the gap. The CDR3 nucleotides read TGTGCCAGCAGCTTCCAGGGAGGCACTGAAGCTTTCTTT. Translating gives CASSFQGGTEAFF.

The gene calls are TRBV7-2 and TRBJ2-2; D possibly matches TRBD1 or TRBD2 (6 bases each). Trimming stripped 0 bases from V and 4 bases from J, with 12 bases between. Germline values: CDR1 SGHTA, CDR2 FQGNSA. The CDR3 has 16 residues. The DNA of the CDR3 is TGTGCCAGCAGCTTAGCGCTTCGGGGGCCCACCGGGGAGCTGTTTTTT. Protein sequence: CASSLALRGPTGELFF.

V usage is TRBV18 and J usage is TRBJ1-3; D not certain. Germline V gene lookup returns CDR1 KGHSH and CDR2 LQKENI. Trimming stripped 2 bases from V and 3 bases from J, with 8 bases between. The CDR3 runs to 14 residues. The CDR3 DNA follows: TGTGCCAGCTCACCAGAGGGATTTGGAAACACCATATATTTT. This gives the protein CASSPEGFGNTIYF.

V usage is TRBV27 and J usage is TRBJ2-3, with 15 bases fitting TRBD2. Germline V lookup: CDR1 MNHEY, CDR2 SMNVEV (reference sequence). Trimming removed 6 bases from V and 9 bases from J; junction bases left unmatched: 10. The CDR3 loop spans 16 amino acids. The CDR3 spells CASSPWTSGGAVTQYF. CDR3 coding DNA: TGTGCCAGCAGCCCCTGGACTAGCGGGGGGGCCGTCACGCAGTATTTT.